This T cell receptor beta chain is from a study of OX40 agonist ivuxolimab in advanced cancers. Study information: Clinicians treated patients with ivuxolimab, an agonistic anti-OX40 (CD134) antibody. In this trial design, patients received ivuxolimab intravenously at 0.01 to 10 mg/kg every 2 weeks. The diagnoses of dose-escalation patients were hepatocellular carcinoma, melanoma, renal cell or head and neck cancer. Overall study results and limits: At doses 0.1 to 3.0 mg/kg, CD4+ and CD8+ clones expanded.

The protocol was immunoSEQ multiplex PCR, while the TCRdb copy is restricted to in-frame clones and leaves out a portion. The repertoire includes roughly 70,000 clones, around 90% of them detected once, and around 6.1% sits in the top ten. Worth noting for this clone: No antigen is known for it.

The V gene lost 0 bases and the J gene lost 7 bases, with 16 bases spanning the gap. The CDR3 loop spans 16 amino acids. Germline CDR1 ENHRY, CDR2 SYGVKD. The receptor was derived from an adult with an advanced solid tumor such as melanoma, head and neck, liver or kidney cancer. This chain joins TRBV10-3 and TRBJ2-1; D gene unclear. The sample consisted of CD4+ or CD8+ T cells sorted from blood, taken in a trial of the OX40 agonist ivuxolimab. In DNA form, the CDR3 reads TGTGCCATCAGTGAGTCGTCTCTTTCACTGGTTAATGAGCAGTTCTTC. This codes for CAISESSLSLVNEQFF.